These T cell receptor delta chains were read from a single sample in a study of gamma-delta T cells after stem cell transplantation. TCRdb re-called the RT-PCR reads via CATT. The sample includes approximately 1,300 delta-chain clones, roughly 1.9% of them seen just once. The sample consisted of gamma-delta T cells. These receptors originate from a human donor. It is not recorded whose cells these are; they may come from a transplant donor. Both conserved end residues are part of each CDR3. A D gene is named only where the DNA matches it firmly. Some rows mark clone size as missing; the rest say once, few, many or name a class of expanded clone.

abundance: few
j_gene: TRDJ2
v_gene: TRDV2
d_gene: TRDD3
CDR3nt: TGTGCCTGTGACCCGCTACTGGGGGACACCCCCTCTTTGACAGCACAACTCTTCTTT
CDR3aa: CACDPLLGDTPSLTAQLFF

abundance: few
j_gene: TRDJ1
v_gene: TRDV2
d_gene: TRDD3
CDR3nt: TGTGCCTGTGACAGTCTGGGGGATACGCAAAATCACCACACCGATAAACTCATCTTT
CDR3aa: CACDSLGDTQNHHTDKLIF

abundance: few
j_gene: TRDJ1
v_gene: TRDV2
d_gene: TRDD3
CDR3nt: TGTGCCTGTGACGCCGTACTGGGGGGTAACACCGATAAACTCATCTTT
CDR3aa: CACDAVLGGNTDKLIF

abundance: -
j_gene: TRDJ1
v_gene: TRDV2
d_gene: TRDD3
CDR3nt: TGTGCCTGTGACGCCGTACTGGGGGATCGGGAGGACACCGATAAACTCATCTTT
CDR3aa: CACDAVLGDREDTDKLIF

abundance: many
j_gene: TRDJ1
v_gene: TRDV2
d_gene: TRDD3
CDR3nt: TGTGCCTGTGACACCGTTAGCCTGGGGGATACGCAAAATCACCACACCGATAAACTCATCTTT
CDR3aa: CACDTVSLGDTQNHHTDKLIF

abundance: large
j_gene: TRDJ3
v_gene: TRDV2
d_gene: -
CDR3nt: TGTGCCTGTGACACCCTACTGGGAAAAAGCTCCTGGGACACCCGACAGATGTTTTTC
CDR3aa: CACDTLLGKSSWDTRQMFF

abundance: medium-sized
j_gene: TRDJ1
v_gene: TRDV2
d_gene: TRDD3
CDR3nt: TGTGCCTGTGACACCGTTGGGGGTGGGGGATACCCCTTCACCGATAAACTCATCTTT
CDR3aa: CACDTVGGGGYPFTDKLIF

abundance: few
j_gene: TRDJ1
v_gene: TRDV1
d_gene: -
CDR3nt: TGTGCTCTTGGGGACTTTCCTACCCTGTACTGGGGGGCCAGAGGGACCGATAAACTCATCTTT
CDR3aa: CALGDFPTLYWGARGTDKLIF

abundance: many
j_gene: TRDJ1
v_gene: TRDV1
d_gene: TRDD3
CDR3nt: TGTGCTCTTGTGATTCCTACTGGGGGACTTACCGATAAACTCATCTTT
CDR3aa: CALVIPTGGLTDKLIF

abundance: medium-sized
j_gene: TRDJ1
v_gene: TRDV2
d_gene: TRDD3
CDR3nt: TGTGCCTGTGACACCGTGGGGGGATACCTAGATAAACTCATCTTT
CDR3aa: CACDTVGGYLDKLIF

abundance: few
j_gene: TRDJ1
v_gene: TRDV2
d_gene: TRDD3
CDR3nt: TGTGCCTGTGACCCGGTTTGGACTGGGGGAAACACCGATAAACTCATCTTT
CDR3aa: CACDPVWTGGNTDKLIF

abundance: -
j_gene: TRDJ3
v_gene: TRDV2
d_gene: TRDD3
CDR3nt: TGTGCCTGCGACCCGGCCCAACCCCGGGGACTGGGGGACTCCTGGGACACCCGACAGATGTTTTTC
CDR3aa: CACDPAQPRGLGDSWDTRQMFF

abundance: large
j_gene: TRDJ1
v_gene: TRDV2
d_gene: -
CDR3nt: TGTGCCTGTGACACCCTGGGGACCTGGGGCGATAAACTCATCTTT
CDR3aa: CACDTLGTWGDKLIF

abundance: few
j_gene: TRDJ1
v_gene: TRDV2
d_gene: TRDD3
CDR3nt: TGTGCCTGTGACACCGTTGTTGGGGATACGACCCACACCGATAAACTCATCTTT
CDR3aa: CACDTVVGDTTHTDKLIF

abundance: large
j_gene: TRDJ1
v_gene: TRDV2
d_gene: TRDD3
CDR3nt: TGTGCCTGTGACCCCCTGGGTGGACTGGGGGATACTCTGTACACCGATAAACTCATCTTT
CDR3aa: CACDPLGGLGDTLYTDKLIF